These 7 T cell receptor beta chains share one sample of origin, sequenced in a study of T cell responses to AZD1222 COVID-19 vaccine. Sequencing used immunoSEQ multiplex PCR; TCRdb keeps in-frame clones, though not all of them. The data contain more than 100,000 clones, about 90% of them singletons. Sequencing was performed on peripheral blood, taken on day 0 of AZD1222 vaccination. The receptors were sampled from an adult in good health.

This sequence joins TRBV19 and TRBJ2-5, with D tentatively TRBD2 (7 bases). The CDR3 has 16 amino acids. In germline, CDR1 is LNHDA, CDR2 SQIVND (reference sequence). The ends were cut back, 1 base at V and 4 bases at J, with 16 bases in the middle. CDR3 nucleotide sequence: TGTGCCAGTAGTATAGGGGGGGGCGGAGGTGTAGAGACCCAGTACTTC. It is translated as CASSIGGGGGVETQYF.

About this clone: At the DNA level, this CDR3 is encoded by other sequences in the same sample as well. CDR3 protein: CASSVLAGGYYNEQFF. In nucleotides, the CDR3 is TGTGCCAGCAGCGTACTAGCGGGGGGTTACTACAATGAGCAGTTCTTC. The V gene is TRBV9, the J gene TRBJ2-1; 11 bases fit TRBD2. J lost 3 bases, V lost 1 base, and 3 bases had no gene match. There are 16 residues in the CDR3. Germline CDR1 reads SGDLS; CDR2 reads YYNGEE.

The CDR3 is CAWSAREDQPQHF. The CDR3 region has the DNA TGTGCCTGGAGTGCGAGGGAGGATCAGCCCCAGCATTTT. The rearrangement uses TRBV30 and TRBJ1-5; D is ambiguous. Deletions cut 1 base from V and 5 bases from J, with 9 bases between. Germline V lookup: CDR1 GTSNPN, CDR2 SVGIG (reference sequence). The CDR3 consists of 13 residues.

The V call is TRBV11-2, the J call TRBJ1-5; D perhaps matches TRBD1 (5 bases). CDR3 length: 15 residues. CDR1 is SGHAT and CDR2 is FQNNGV in the germline V gene. Trimming shortened V by 7 bases and J by 3 bases, and 16 bases separated the two germline ends. The chain's CDR3 is CASTRGGGHNQPQHF. For the CDR3, the DNA is TGTGCCAGCACCCGTGGGGGAGGGCACAATCAGCCCCAGCATTTT.

The chain employs TRBV19 and TRBJ2-5; no clear D gene. The V end lost 7 bases, the J end lost 2 bases, and 11 bases lay between the germline ends. Per the germline V gene, CDR1 is LNHDA and CDR2 is SQIVND (reference sequence). The CDR3 consists of 13 residues. The CDR3 coding sequence is TGTGCCAGTATGGTAGTGGAACAAGAGACCCAGTACTTC. Protein: CASMVVEQETQYF.

This chain links TRBV3-1 (or the pseudogene TRBV3-2) with TRBJ2-3; the D gene is possibly TRBD2 (6 bases). Germline assignment: CDR1 LGHDT and CDR2 YNNKEL (reference sequence). Trimming shortened V by 0 bases and J by 8 bases, and 12 bases separated the two germline ends. The CDR3 loop spans 14 amino acids. CDR3 protein: CASSQDGLGGTQYF. CDR3 nucleotide sequence: TGTGCCAGCAGCCAAGATGGGTTGGGGGGTACGCAGTATTTT.

The chain carries TRBV3-1 (or the pseudogene TRBV3-2) and TRBJ1-6; 7 bases are shared with TRBD1. After removal of 0 bases from V and 9 bases from J, the junction contained 2 bases not matched to a gene. The germline gives CDR1 LGHDT, CDR2 YNNKEL (reference sequence). The CDR3 extends over 14 amino acids. The CDR3 DNA reads TGTGCCAGCAGCCAAGACGCAGGGGGTTCACCCCTCCACTTT. This encodes CASSQDAGGSPLHF.